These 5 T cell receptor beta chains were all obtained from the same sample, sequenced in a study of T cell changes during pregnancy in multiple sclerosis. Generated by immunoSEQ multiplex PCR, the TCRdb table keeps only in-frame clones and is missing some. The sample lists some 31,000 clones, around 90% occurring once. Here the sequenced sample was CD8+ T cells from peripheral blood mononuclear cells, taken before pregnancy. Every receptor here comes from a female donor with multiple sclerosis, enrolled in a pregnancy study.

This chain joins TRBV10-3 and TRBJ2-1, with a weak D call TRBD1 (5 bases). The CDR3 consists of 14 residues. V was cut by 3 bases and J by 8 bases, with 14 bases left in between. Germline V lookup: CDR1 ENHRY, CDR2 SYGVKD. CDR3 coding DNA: TGTGCCATCAGTGACCCCGCAGGGCGCGATGAGCAGTTCTTC. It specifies CAISDPAGRDEQFF.

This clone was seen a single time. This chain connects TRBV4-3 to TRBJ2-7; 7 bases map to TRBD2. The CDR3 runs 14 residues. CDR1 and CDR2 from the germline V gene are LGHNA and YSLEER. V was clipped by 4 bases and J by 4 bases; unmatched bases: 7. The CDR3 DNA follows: TGCGCCAGCAGCCCCTCGGGAGGTTTTTACGAGCAGTACTTC. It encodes CASSPSGGFYEQYF.

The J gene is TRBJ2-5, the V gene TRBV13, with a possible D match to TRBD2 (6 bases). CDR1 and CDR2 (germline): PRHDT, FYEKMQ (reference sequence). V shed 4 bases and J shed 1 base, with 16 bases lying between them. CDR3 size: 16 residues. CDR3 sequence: CASSSSRLAVQETQYF. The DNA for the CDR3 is TGTGCCAGCAGCTCCTCACGATTAGCGGTCCAAGAGACCCAGTACTTC.

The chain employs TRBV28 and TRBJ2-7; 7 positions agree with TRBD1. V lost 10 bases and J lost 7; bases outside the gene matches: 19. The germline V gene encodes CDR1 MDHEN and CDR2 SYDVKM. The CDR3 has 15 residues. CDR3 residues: CATETGLGGREEQYF. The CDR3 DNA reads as TGTGCCACCGAGACAGGGCTTGGTGGTCGAGAAGAGCAGTACTTC. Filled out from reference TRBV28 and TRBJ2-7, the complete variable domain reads DVKVTQSSRYLVKRTGEKVFLECVQDMDHENMFWYRQDPGLGLRLIYFSYDVKMKEKGDIPEGYSVSREKKERFSLILESASTNQTSMYLCATETGLGGREEQYFGPGTRLTVT.

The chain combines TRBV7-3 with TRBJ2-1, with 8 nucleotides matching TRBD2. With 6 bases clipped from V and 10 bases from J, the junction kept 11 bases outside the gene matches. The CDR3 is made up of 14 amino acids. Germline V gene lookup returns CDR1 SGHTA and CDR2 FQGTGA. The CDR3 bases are TGTGCCAGCAGTGTATCAGCGGGGGCTGGGGAGCAGTTCTTC. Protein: CASSVSAGAGEQFF.